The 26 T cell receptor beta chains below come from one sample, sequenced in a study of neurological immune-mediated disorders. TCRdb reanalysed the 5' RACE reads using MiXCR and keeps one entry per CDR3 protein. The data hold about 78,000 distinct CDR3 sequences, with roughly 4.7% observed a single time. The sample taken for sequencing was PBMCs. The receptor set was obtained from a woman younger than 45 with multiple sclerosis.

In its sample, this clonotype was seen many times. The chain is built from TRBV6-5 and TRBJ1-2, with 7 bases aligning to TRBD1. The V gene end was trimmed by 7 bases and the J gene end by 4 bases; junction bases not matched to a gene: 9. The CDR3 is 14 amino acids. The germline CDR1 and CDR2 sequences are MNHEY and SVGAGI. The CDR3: CASTPGGGGYGYTF. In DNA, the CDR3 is TGTGCCAGCACCCCAGGGGGGGGTGGCTATGGCTACACCTTC.

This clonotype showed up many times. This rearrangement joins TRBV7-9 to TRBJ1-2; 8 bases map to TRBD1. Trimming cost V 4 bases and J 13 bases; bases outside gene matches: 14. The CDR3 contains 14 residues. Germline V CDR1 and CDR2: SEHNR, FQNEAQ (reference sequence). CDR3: CASSSTERQGMFTF. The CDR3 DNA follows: TGTGCCAGCAGCTCCACCGAGAGACAGGGGATGTTCACCTTC.

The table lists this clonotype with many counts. This CDR3 reads CSARASKEDTQYF. CDR3 in DNA: TGCAGTGCTAGAGCCTCCAAGGAGGATACGCAGTATTTT. This rearrangement joins TRBV20-1 to TRBJ2-3; D is unresolved. V lost 1 base and J lost 6, with 11 bases in between. Germline CDR1 DFQATT, CDR2 SNEGSKA (reference sequence). The CDR3 is 13 amino acids.

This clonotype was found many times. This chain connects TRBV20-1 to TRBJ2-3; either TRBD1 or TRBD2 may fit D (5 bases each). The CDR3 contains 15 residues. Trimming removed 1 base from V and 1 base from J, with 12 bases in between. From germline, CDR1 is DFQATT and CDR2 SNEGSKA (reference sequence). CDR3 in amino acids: CSARALGEGTDTQYF. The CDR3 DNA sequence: TGCAGTGCTAGAGCTTTGGGGGAAGGCACAGATACGCAGTATTTT.

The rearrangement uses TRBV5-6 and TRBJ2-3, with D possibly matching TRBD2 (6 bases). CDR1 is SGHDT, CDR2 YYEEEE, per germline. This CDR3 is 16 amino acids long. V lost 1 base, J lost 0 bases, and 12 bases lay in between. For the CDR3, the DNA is TGTGCCAGCAGCTTGCGGAGGGCCCGTAGCACAGATACGCAGTATTTT. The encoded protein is CASSLRRARSTDTQYF.

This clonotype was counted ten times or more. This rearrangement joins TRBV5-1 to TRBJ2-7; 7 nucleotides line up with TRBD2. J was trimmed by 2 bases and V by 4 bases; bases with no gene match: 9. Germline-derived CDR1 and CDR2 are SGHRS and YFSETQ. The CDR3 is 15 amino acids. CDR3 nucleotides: TGCGCCAGCAGCCCAAACGGACTAGGGGCCTACGAGCAGTACTTC. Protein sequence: CASSPNGLGAYEQYF.

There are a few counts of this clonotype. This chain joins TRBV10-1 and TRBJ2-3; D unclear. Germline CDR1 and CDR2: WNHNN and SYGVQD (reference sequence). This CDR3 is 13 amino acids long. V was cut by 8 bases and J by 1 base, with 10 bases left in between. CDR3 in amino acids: CASESQGTDTQYF. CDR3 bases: TGCGCCAGCGAATCCCAGGGCACAGATACGCAGTATTTT.

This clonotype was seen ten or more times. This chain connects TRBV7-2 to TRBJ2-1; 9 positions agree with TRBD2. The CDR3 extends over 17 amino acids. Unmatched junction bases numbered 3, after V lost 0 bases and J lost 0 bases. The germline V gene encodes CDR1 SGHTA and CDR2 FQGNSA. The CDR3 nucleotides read TGTGCCAGCAGCTTAGCGGGTAGCGGGAGCTCCTACAATGAGCAGTTCTTC. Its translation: CASSLAGSGSSYNEQFF.

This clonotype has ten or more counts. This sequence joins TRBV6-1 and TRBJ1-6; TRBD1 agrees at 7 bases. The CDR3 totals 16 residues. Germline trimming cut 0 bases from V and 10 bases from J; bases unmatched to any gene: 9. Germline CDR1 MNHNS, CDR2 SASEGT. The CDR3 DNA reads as TGTGCCAGCAGTGAAGCCCTCAGGGGGGCACAATCACCCCTCCACTTT. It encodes CASSEALRGAQSPLHF.

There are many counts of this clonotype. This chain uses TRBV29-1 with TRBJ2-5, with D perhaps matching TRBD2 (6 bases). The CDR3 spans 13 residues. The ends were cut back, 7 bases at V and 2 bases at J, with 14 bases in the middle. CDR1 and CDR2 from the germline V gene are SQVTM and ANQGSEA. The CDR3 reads CSAGGRVQETQYF. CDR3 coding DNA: TGCAGCGCCGGAGGGAGAGTTCAAGAGACCCAGTACTTC.

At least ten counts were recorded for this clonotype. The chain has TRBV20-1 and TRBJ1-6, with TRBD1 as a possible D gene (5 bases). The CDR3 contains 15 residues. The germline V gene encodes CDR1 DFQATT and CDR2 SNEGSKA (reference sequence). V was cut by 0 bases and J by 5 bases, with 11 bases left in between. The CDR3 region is CSARDPGRNNSPLHF. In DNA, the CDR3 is TGCAGTGCTAGAGATCCGGGACGGAATAATTCACCCCTCCACTTT.

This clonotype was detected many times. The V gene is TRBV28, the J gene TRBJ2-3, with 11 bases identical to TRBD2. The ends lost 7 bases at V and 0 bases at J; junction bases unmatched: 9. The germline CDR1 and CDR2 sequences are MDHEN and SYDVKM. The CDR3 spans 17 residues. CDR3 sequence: CASTTERLAGSTDTQYF. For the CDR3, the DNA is TGTGCCAGCACCACGGAAAGACTAGCGGGGAGCACAGATACGCAGTATTTT.

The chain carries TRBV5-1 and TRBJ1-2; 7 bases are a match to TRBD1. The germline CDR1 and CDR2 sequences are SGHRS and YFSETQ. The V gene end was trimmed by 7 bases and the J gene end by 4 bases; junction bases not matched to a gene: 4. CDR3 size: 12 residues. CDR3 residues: CASRTGGYGYTF. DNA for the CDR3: TGCGCCAGCCGGACAGGAGGCTATGGCTACACCTTC.

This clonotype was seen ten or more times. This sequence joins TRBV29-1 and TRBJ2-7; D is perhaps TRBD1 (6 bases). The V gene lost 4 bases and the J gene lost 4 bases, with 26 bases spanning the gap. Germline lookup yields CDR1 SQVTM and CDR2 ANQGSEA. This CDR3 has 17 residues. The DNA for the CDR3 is TGCAGCGTTGCCGGGACAAAACCCGGGGAAGGTCCTTACGAGCAGTACTTC. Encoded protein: CSVAGTKPGEGPYEQYF.

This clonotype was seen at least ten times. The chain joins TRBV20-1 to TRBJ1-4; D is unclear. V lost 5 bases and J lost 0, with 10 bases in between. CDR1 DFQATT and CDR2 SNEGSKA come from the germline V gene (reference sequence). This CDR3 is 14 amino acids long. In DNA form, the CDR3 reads TGCAGTGCTGGAACGGGAGCAACTAATGAAAAACTGTTTTTT. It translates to CSAGTGATNEKLFF.

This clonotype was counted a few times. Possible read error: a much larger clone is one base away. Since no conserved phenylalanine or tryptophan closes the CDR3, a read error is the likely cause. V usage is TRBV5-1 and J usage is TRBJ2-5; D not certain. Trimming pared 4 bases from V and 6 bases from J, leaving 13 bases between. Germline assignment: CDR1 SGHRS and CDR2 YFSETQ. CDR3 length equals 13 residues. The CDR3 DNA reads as TGCGCCAGCAGCCTCGACCCCGGAAAGACCCAGTACTGC. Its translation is CASSLDPGKTQYC.

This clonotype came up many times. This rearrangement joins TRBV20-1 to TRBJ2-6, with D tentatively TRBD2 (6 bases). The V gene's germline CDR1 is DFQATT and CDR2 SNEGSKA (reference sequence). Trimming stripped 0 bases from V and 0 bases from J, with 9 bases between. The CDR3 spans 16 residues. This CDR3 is CSARDHGGSGANVLTF. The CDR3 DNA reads TGCAGTGCTAGAGATCACGGGGGCTCTGGGGCCAACGTCCTGACTTTC.

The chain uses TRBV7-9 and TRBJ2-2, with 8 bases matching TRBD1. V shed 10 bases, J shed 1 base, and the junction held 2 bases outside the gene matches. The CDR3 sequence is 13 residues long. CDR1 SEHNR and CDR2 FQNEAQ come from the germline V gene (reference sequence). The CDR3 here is CATGQGNTGELFF. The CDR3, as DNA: TGTGCCACCGGACAGGGGAACACCGGGGAGCTGTTTTTT.

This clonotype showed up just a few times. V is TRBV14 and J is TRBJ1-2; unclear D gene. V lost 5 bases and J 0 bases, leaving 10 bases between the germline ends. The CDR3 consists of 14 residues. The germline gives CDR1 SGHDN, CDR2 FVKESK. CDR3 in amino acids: CASSGRPSNYGYTF. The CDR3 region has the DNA TGTGCCAGCAGCGGACGGCCCTCTAACTATGGCTACACCTTC.

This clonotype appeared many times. DNA of the CDR3: TGTGCCAGCAGCTTGTGGGACACTTCCCAAGAGACCCAGTACTTC. Its protein product is CASSLWDTSQETQYF. The chain links TRBV5-8 to TRBJ2-5, with D perhaps TRBD1 (6 bases). In germline, CDR1 is SGHTS, CDR2 YDEGEE. Trimming stripped 1 base from V and 1 base from J, with 11 bases between. This CDR3 is 15 amino acids long.

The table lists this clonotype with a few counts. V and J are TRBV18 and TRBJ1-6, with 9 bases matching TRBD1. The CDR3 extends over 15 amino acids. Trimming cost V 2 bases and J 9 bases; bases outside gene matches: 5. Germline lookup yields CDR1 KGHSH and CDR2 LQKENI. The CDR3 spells CASSPLGQGGSPLHF. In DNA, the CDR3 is TGTGCCAGCTCACCATTGGGACAGGGAGGTTCACCCCTCCACTTT. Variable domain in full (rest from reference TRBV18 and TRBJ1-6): NAGVMQNPRHLVRRRGQEARLRCSPMKGHSHVYWYRQLPEEGLKFMVYLQKENIIDESGMPKERFSAEFPKEGPSILRIQQVVRGDSAAYFCASSPLGQGGSPLHFGNGTRLTVT.

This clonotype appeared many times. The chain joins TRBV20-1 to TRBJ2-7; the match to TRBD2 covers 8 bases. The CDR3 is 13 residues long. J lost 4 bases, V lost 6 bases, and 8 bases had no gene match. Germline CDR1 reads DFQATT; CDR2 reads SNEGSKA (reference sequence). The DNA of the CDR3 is TGCAGTGCCCAAGCGGGAGAGGGATACGAGCAGTACTTC. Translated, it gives CSAQAGEGYEQYF.

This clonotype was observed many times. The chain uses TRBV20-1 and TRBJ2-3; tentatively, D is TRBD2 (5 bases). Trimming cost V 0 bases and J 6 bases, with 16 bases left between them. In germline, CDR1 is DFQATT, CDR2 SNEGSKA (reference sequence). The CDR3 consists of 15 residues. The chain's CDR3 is CSARDIKAAVDTQYF. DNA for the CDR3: TGCAGTGCTAGAGATATTAAAGCGGCGGTGGATACGCAGTATTTT.

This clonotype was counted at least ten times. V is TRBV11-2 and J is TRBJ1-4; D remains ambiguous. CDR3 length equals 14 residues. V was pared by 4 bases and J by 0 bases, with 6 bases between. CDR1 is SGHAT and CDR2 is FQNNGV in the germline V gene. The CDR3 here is CASSSRPTNEKLFF. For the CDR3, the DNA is TGTGCCAGCAGCTCCCGCCCAACTAATGAAAAACTGTTTTTT.

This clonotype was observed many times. The CDR3 loop reads CASSLGMGQAEQYV. The CDR3 DNA reads as TGCGCCAGCAGCCTCGGAATGGGACAAGCTGAGCAGTACGTC. The V and J genes are TRBV5-1 and TRBJ2-7; D is perhaps TRBD1 (6 bases). Germline CDR1 SGHRS, CDR2 YFSETQ. V shed 4 bases and J shed 7 bases, with 18 bases lying between them. The CDR3 is 14 residues long.

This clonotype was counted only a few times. CDR3 nucleotide sequence: TGCAGTGCTAGAGGTGGTAGGCTTGAAGCTTTCTTT. Protein product: CSARGGRLEAFF. This rearrangement joins TRBV20-1 to TRBJ1-1; no firm D call. CDR3 length: 12 residues. V gave up 1 base and J gave up 7 bases, with 10 bases separating them. The germline gives CDR1 DFQATT, CDR2 SNEGSKA (reference sequence).